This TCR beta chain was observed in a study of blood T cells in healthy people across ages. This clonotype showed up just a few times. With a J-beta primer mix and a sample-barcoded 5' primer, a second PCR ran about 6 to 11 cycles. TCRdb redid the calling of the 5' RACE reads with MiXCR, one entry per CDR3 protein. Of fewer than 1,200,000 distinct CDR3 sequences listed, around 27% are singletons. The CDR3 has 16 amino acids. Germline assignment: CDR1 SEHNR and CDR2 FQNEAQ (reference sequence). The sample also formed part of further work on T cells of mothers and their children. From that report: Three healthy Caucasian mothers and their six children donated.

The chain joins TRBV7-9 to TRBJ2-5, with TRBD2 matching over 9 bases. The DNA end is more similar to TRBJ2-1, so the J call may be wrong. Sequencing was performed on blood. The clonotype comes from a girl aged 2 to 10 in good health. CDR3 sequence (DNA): TGTGCCAGCAGCTTAAACGGTGCGGGAGGGAACAATGAGCAGTTCTTC. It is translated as CASSLNGAGGNNEQFF.